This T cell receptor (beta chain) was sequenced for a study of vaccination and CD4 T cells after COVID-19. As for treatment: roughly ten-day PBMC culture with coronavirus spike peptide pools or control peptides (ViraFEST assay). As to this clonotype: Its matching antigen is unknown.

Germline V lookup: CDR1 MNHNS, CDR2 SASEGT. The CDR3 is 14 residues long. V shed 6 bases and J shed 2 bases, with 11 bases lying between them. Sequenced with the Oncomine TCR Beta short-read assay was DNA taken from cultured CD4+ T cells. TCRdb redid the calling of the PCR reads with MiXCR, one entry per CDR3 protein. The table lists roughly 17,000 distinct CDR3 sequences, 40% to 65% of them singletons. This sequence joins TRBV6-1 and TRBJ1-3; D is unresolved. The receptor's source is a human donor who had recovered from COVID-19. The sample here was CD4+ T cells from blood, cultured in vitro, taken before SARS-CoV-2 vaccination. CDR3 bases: TGTGCCAGCAGCCCCCGGACGGCTGGAAACACCATATATTTT. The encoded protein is CASSPRTAGNTIYF.